A selection of T cell receptor beta chains follows, all from one sample in a study of T cells after posttransplantation cyclophosphamide. TCRdb's copy holds only in-frame clones and misses some; the assay was immunoSEQ multiplex PCR. Here the sample spans approximately 4,000 clones, 75% to 85% being singletons. Specimen: CD4+ T cells sorted from blood, collected 242 days after a stem cell transplant with posttransplant cyclophosphamide. All receptors come from a young adult male patient who received an allogeneic stem cell transplant from a related donor, was CMV-positive, and had no GVHD. Some T cells may have originated in the graft donor. Each CDR3 is given with its conserved first and last residue. A D gene is named only where the DNA matches it firmly. Only part of the rows carry a size: once, few, many, or a class if the clone is expanded.

d_gene	v_gene	abundance	j_gene	CDR3nt	CDR3aa
TRBD1	TRBV7-2	few	TRBJ2-7	TGTGCCAGCAGCTTAGCGCATGGACAGGAGCTTTACGAGCAGTACTTC	CASSLAHGQELYEQYF
TRBD1	TRBV28	.	TRBJ2-5	TGTGCCAGCACTACGGGACAGCAAGAGACCCAGTACTTC	CASTTGQQETQYF
.	TRBV10-3	.	TRBJ1-2	TGTGCCATCAGGGAAGGACGGGATGACTATGGCTACACCTTC	CAIREGRDDYGYTF
.	TRBV7-8	.	TRBJ1-1	TGTGCCAGCAGCTTAGCAGGGGTCACTGAAGCTTTCTTT	CASSLAGVTEAFF
.	TRBV7-8	.	TRBJ2-7	TGTGCCAGCAGCCCCCGGGGAATCCCCTACGAGCAGTACTTC	CASSPRGIPYEQYF
TRBD1	TRBV2	few	TRBJ2-2	TGTGCCAGCAGTCCTACAGGGGGAAGCACCGGGGAGCTGTTTTTT	CASSPTGGSTGELFF
TRBD1	TRBV19	large	TRBJ2-3	TGTGCCAGTATGGGACAGGGGGCCGCAGATACGCAGTATTTT	CASMGQGAADTQYF
TRBD1	TRBV6-5	.	TRBJ2-7	TGTGCCAGCAGTGACAGGGCTCTGGTGCAGTACTTC	CASSDRALVQYF
.	TRBV18	.	TRBJ2-3	TGTGCCAGCTCACTACGACTCACAGATACGCAGTATTTT	CASSLRLTDTQYF
.	TRBV7-9	.	TRBJ2-6	TGTGCCAGCAGCCCCAGACAGACTCACTCTGGGGCCAACGTCCTGACTTTC	CASSPRQTHSGANVLTF
TRBD1	TRBV10-2	.	TRBJ1-2	TGCGCCAGCAGGCAGGGGGACTATGGCTACACCTTC	CASRQGDYGYTF
.	TRBV4-2	.	TRBJ1-5	TGTGCCAGCAGCCAAGAGGGGGGGGTTCCTCAGCCCCAGCATTTT	CASSQEGGVPQPQHF
TRBD1	TRBV7-8	.	TRBJ1-1	TGTGCCAGCAGCTATCGGGACAGCACATTGAACACTGAAGCTTTCTTT	CASSYRDSTLNTEAFF
.	TRBV18	.	TRBJ1-2	TGTGCCAGCTCACCCGGTTACAGGGAACGAGGCTACACCTTC	CASSPGYRERGYTF
.	TRBV5-1	few	TRBJ2-1	TGCGCCAGCAGCTTTACTAGGCCGAATGAGCAGTTCTTC	CASSFTRPNEQFF
.	TRBV12-5	.	TRBJ2-7	TGTGCTAGTGGTTTGACGGGGACCTACGAGCAGTACTTC	CASGLTGTYEQYF
TRBD1	TRBV10-3	once	TRBJ1-2	TGTGCCATCAGTGAGACCCAGGGGGTAGGAGGCTACACCTTC	CAISETQGVGGYTF
TRBD2	TRBV11-2	.	TRBJ2-4	TGTGCCAGCAGCTTGCTAGCGGGAAACATTCAGTACTTC	CASSLLAGNIQYF
.	TRBV7-2	.	TRBJ2-2	TGTGCCAGCAGCACCGACTTGGCCGGGGAGCTGTTTTTT	CASSTDLAGELFF
TRBD2	TRBV7-9	.	TRBJ2-2	TGTGCCAGCAGCGCCTTCGGGGCGGGAGACACCGGGGAGCTGTTTTTT	CASSAFGAGDTGELFF
TRBD1	TRBV2	few	TRBJ1-4	TGTGCCAGCAAAAGGCGGACAGGGGGACTAGTTGAAAAACTGTTTTTT	CASKRRTGGLVEKLFF
.	TRBV6-5	.	TRBJ1-2	TGTGCCAGCAGCAAACCGGGATCCTCTAACTATGGCTACACCTTC	CASSKPGSSNYGYTF
.	TRBV5-5	once	TRBJ2-7	TGTGCCAGCAGCTACCGAGGAACGGGGGTCTACGAGCAGTACTTC	CASSYRGTGVYEQYF
TRBD1	TRBV18	.	TRBJ2-7	TGTGCCAGCTCACCGACAGGGCCGAGCTCCTACGAGCAGTACTTC	CASSPTGPSSYEQYF
.	TRBV7-2	.	TRBJ2-2	TGTGCCAGCAGCCGAGGGTACGCAGCAGGGGTGAAGCTGTTTTTT	CASSRGYAAGVKLFF
.	TRBV28	few	TRBJ2-7	TGTGCCAGCATACAGGGAAATAGCTACGAGCAGTACTTC	CASIQGNSYEQYF
TRBD1	TRBV30	few	TRBJ1-6	TGTGCCGCAACAGGACAGGGAGATTCACCCCTCCACTTT	CAATGQGDSPLHF
TRBD2	TRBV18	.	TRBJ2-1	TGTGCCAGCTCACCTAGCGGGGGTGCTTACAATGAGCAGTTCTTC	CASSPSGGAYNEQFF
.	TRBV29-1	.	TRBJ2-7	TGCAGCGCTCGGACAAGGAACTACGAGCAGTACTTC	CSARTRNYEQYF
.	TRBV7-9	.	TRBJ2-3	TGTGCCAGCACCCCAGGGGGCGGGGGACTACGCACAGATACGCAGTATTTT	CASTPGGGGLRTDTQYF
.	TRBV6-1	.	TRBJ1-4	TGTGCCAGCAACAAAGGGGGGGCTGGGGATGAAAAACTGTTTTTT	CASNKGGAGDEKLFF
.	TRBV7-6	.	TRBJ2-1	TGTGCCAGCAGCTCAGAGACAGGCCATGAGCAGTTCTTC	CASSSETGHEQFF
.	TRBV9	.	TRBJ2-7	TGTGCCAGCAGCGTAGACCCAGTCCCCTACGAGCAGTACTTC	CASSVDPVPYEQYF
.	TRBV19	.	TRBJ2-3	TGTGCCAGCAAAAGACAGCAGACAGATACGCAGTATTTT	CASKRQQTDTQYF
.	TRBV2	once	TRBJ2-5	TGTGCCAGCAAGGGGCCGGGAGAGACCCAGTACTTC	CASKGPGETQYF
TRBD1	TRBV7-2	.	TRBJ1-1	TGTGCCAGCAGAACACAGGGGGCGCATACTGAAGCTTTCTTT	CASRTQGAHTEAFF
.	TRBV5-4	.	TRBJ2-1	TGTGCCAGCAGTGACACGGCGGGGCCGTACAATGAGCAGTTCTTC	CASSDTAGPYNEQFF
.	TRBV28	.	TRBJ2-6	TGTGCCAGCAGTTACCCAACTTTACGGCGGGATAACTCTGGGGCCAACGTCCTGACTTTC	CASSYPTLRRDNSGANVLTF
.	TRBV28	few	TRBJ1-5	TGTGCCAGCAGCCCCGGGGGGTATAGCAATCAGCCCCAGCATTTT	CASSPGGYSNQPQHF
TRBD1	TRBV19	.	TRBJ2-4	TGTGCCAGTAGTGCCCTGCAGACAGGGTTTTCGAACATTCAGTACTTC	CASSALQTGFSNIQYF
.	TRBV9	.	TRBJ2-1	TGTGCCAGCAGCGTAGGGCCGGGGGGACACCGCTACAATGAGCAGTTCTTC	CASSVGPGGHRYNEQFF
TRBD1	TRBV5-8	.	TRBJ1-1	TGTGCCACATACAGGGGAATCACTGAAGCTTTCTTT	CATYRGITEAFF
TRBD2	TRBV9	.	TRBJ2-2	TGTGCCAGCAGCCAACCCCGGACTAGCGGGGCCCACCTTTGGGGCGGGGAGCTGTTTTTT	CASSQPRTSGAHLWGGELFF
.	TRBV2	.	TRBJ2-7	TGTGCCAGCAGTGAAGCGCGAATCTACGAGCAGTACTTC	CASSEARIYEQYF
.	TRBV19	.	TRBJ2-1	TGTGCCAGTAGTATATTACAGGGAAATGAGCAGTTCTTC	CASSILQGNEQFF
TRBD1	TRBV6-4	.	TRBJ2-1	TGTGCCAGCAGTGAGACAGGGGATTCCTACAATGAGCAGTTCTTC	CASSETGDSYNEQFF
.	TRBV4-2	.	TRBJ1-4	TGTGCCAGCAGCTTACGTCCCGGGGGGGGTGAAAAACTGTTTTTT	CASSLRPGGGEKLFF
.	TRBV6-1	.	TRBJ2-2	TGTGCCAGCAGTGACCTGGGACATGTACATGGCGCCGGGGAGCTGTTTTTT	CASSDLGHVHGAGELFF
TRBD1	TRBV4-3	.	TRBJ2-7	TGCGCCAGCAGCCCACAGGACAGGGGCGATCAGGTCGAGCAGTACTTC	CASSPQDRGDQVEQYF
.	TRBV21-1	.	TRBJ2-7	TGTGCCAGCAGCAAAAGGGCAAACGGAAGCGGGATTCCTCGGGAGCAGTACTTC	CASSKRANGSGIPREQYF
TRBD1	TRBV7-8	.	TRBJ1-6	TGTGCCAGCAGCATGGACAGGAGCAATTCCCCCCTCCACTTT	CASSMDRSNSPLHF
.	TRBV11-2	.	TRBJ2-5	TGTGCCAGCAGCCCTCTCGGGGAGACCCAGTACTTC	CASSPLGETQYF
.	TRBV5-5	.	TRBJ1-4	TGTGCCAGCAGCTCTAGGGCAGGGATTAATGAAAAACTGTTTTTT	CASSSRAGINEKLFF